These 22 T cell receptor beta chains were sequenced from one sample in a study of blood T cell repertoires in COVID-19. Clones were sequenced by immunoSEQ multiplex PCR, and TCRdb holds only the in-frame ones, with some missing. The repertoire has around 280,000 clones, almost 90% of them found once; the top ten carry 1.7%. Material: PBMCs or T cells enriched from blood (not recorded which). The receptors here all came from a young woman with acute COVID-19.

The chain recombines TRBV29-1 with TRBJ2-5; 10 bases align to TRBD1. CDR1 is SQVTM, CDR2 ANQGSEA, per germline. There are 13 residues in the CDR3. Trimming cost V 8 bases and J 7 bases; bases outside gene matches: 10. CDR3 region: CSQQTGDRGTQYF. CDR3 bases: TGCAGCCAGCAGACCGGGGACAGGGGGACCCAGTACTTC.

The CDR3 sequence is CASSRVGQGVPYEQYF. The DNA for the CDR3 is TGCGCCAGCAGCCGCGTGGGACAGGGGGTCCCCTACGAGCAGTACTTC. The chain is built from TRBV4-1 and TRBJ2-7; 11 positions match TRBD1. Trimming took 4 bases from V and 2 from J; bases not matched to a gene: 7. The CDR3 has 16 residues. The germline V gene encodes CDR1 MGHRA and CDR2 YSYEKL.

This chain links TRBV6-2 or TRBV6-3 with TRBJ2-3; D is possibly TRBD1 (6 bases). The CDR3 has 17 residues. Trimming took 2 bases from V and 1 from J, leaving 16 bases between them. Germline values: CDR1 MNHEY, CDR2 SVGEGT. CDR3 protein: CASSYPSTGIRTDTQYF. DNA for the CDR3: TGTGCCAGCAGTTACCCATCTACAGGGATTCGCACAGATACGCAGTATTTT.

This chain connects TRBV27 to TRBJ2-3; D is unresolved. Germline values: CDR1 MNHEY, CDR2 SMNVEV (reference sequence). V dropped 4 bases and J dropped 6 bases, with 11 bases sitting between them. CDR3 length: 13 residues. The CDR3: CASSSNQLDTQYF. In DNA, the CDR3 is TGTGCCAGCAGTTCAAACCAACTGGATACGCAGTATTTT.

DNA for the CDR3: TGTGCCTGGAGCGCAAGGAGGAGGTTGATCGATGAGCAGTTCTTC. Its protein product is CAWSARRRLIDEQFF. The chain has TRBV30 and TRBJ2-1; a possible D gene is TRBD2 (5 bases). Germline values: CDR1 GTSNPN, CDR2 SVGIG (reference sequence). This CDR3 comprises 15 residues. The ends were cut back, 3 bases at V and 8 bases at J, with 20 bases in the middle.

The J gene is TRBJ2-5, the V gene TRBV5-8; 9 nucleotides align to TRBD2. From germline, CDR1 is SGHTS and CDR2 YDEGEE. This CDR3 has 15 amino acids. V shed 0 bases, J shed 0 bases, and the junction held 0 bases outside the gene matches. The CDR3 coding sequence is TGTGCCAGCAGCTTGGGGACTAGCGACCAAGAGACCCAGTACTTC. Protein sequence: CASSLGTSDQETQYF.

This clone was seen just once. The J gene is TRBJ1-3, the V gene TRBV5-1; perhaps TRBD1 as D (6 bases). With 3 bases removed from V and 0 bases from J, the gap between germline ends came to 13 bases. In germline, CDR1 is SGHRS, CDR2 YFSETQ. This CDR3 has 16 amino acids. CDR3 protein: CASSSQQGVSGNTIYF. Written as DNA, the CDR3 is TGCGCCAGCAGCTCACAACAGGGTGTCTCTGGAAACACCATATATTTT.

This rearrangement joins TRBV19 to TRBJ1-1, with TRBD1 identical over 8 bases. V shed 7 bases, J shed 3 bases, and the junction held 4 bases outside the gene matches. Germline V gene sequence: CDR1 LNHDA, CDR2 SQIVND (reference sequence). The CDR3 loop spans 13 amino acids. In DNA, the CDR3 is TGTGCCAGTACCGAACAGGGGGACACTGAAGCTTTCTTT. Protein: CASTEQGDTEAFF. Full variable domain (outside the CDR3, taken from reference TRBV19 and TRBJ1-1): DGGITQSPKYLFRKEGQNVTLSCEQNLNHDAMYWYRQDPGQGLRLIYYSQIVNDFQKGDIAEGYSVSREKKESFPLTVTSAQKNPTAFYLCASTEQGDTEAFFGQGTRLTVV.

The V gene is TRBV27, the J gene TRBJ2-7; D possibly corresponds to TRBD2 (6 bases). The CDR3 consists of 13 residues. Trimming took 9 bases from V and 1 from J, leaving 13 bases between them. The germline CDR1 and CDR2 sequences are MNHEY and SMNVEV (reference sequence). CDR3 nucleotides: TGTGCCAGTAGACCCGGGACTTCCTACGAGCAGTACTTC. This sequence encodes CASRPGTSYEQYF.

Here the CDR3 DNA reads TGTGCCACCAGCAGAGGTCCCCAGGCTCAAGAGACCCAGTACTTC. Translation: CATSRGPQAQETQYF. This chain connects TRBV15 to TRBJ2-5; the D is unclear. V was clipped by 1 base and J by 2 bases, with 11 bases between them. This CDR3 region has 15 residues. Germline V gene lookup returns CDR1 LNHNV and CDR2 YYDKDF (reference sequence).

V and J are TRBV28 and TRBJ1-5; D is uncertain. Looked up from germline, CDR1 is MDHEN and CDR2 is SYDVKM. The CDR3 runs 13 residues. V lost 5 bases and J 0 bases, leaving 5 bases between the germline ends. The CDR3, as DNA: TGTGCCAGCAGTCTTAATAGCAATCAGCCCCAGCATTTT. Its translation: CASSLNSNQPQHF.

The chain employs TRBV14 and TRBJ2-2, with 14 bases aligning to TRBD2. The germline gives CDR1 SGHDN, CDR2 FVKESK. CDR3 size: 19 residues. Trimming cost V 4 bases and J 7 bases; bases outside gene matches: 14. CDR3 DNA: TGTGCCAGCAGCCCCCTCCGGACTAGCGGGAGGCAGGGGATCGGGGAGCTGTTTTTT. Translated, it gives CASSPLRTSGRQGIGELFF.

This chain connects TRBV6-1 to TRBJ2-1; D is unclear. Trimming removed 0 bases from V and 10 bases from J, with 7 bases in between. Looked up from germline, CDR1 is MNHNS and CDR2 is SASEGT. The CDR3 loop spans 12 amino acids. CDR3 protein: CASSEAGLEQFF. In DNA, the CDR3 is TGTGCCAGCAGTGAAGCTGGGCTAGAGCAGTTCTTC.

The J gene is TRBJ2-4, the V gene TRBV21-1; the DNA was not used to check the table's D call, TRBD2. TRBV21-1 corresponds to a pseudogene. The CDR3 consists of 18 residues. The CDR3 DNA sequence: TGTGCCAGCAGCCCCCGAGCGGCGGGAGGTCCGGCCAAAAACATTCAGTACTTC. This gives the protein CASSPRAAGGPAKNIQYF.

CDR3 coding DNA: TGTGCCAGCAGGGCTAACTACTCCACAGATACGCAGTATTTT. It yields the protein CASRANYSTDTQYF. The chain joins TRBV11-2 to TRBJ2-3; no firm D call. Deletions cut 6 bases from V and 2 bases from J, with 12 bases between. In germline, CDR1 is SGHAT, CDR2 FQNNGV. This CDR3 is 14 amino acids long.

V usage is TRBV29-1 and J usage is TRBJ1-1; weak D call: TRBD1 (6 bases). There are 14 residues in the CDR3. Germline CDR1 and CDR2: SQVTM and ANQGSEA. V gave up 4 bases and J gave up 6 bases, with 18 bases separating them. The CDR3 region is CSVARGPSFAEAFF. In DNA, the CDR3 is TGCAGCGTTGCCAGGGGACCTTCGTTCGCTGAAGCTTTCTTT.

The J gene is TRBJ2-1, the V gene TRBV7-2; TRBD1 agrees at 8 bases. The V segment lost 0 bases and the J segment 7 bases; nucleotides outside the gene matches: 5. CDR3 size: 15 residues. The germline CDR1 and CDR2 sequences are SGHTA and FQGNSA. CDR3 DNA sequence: TGTGCCAGCAGCTTAGCGGGACAGGCAATTAATGAGCAGTTCTTC. This sequence encodes CASSLAGQAINEQFF.

The CDR3 region has the DNA TGTGCCAGCAGTCTCCCCGGGACTAGTTCCTACAATGAGCAGTTCTTC. Encoded protein: CASSLPGTSSYNEQFF. The chain recombines TRBV28 with TRBJ2-1, with TRBD2 identical over 8 bases. CDR1 and CDR2 (germline): MDHEN, SYDVKM. V shed 5 bases, J shed 1 base, and the junction held 7 bases outside the gene matches. The CDR3 extends over 16 amino acids.

Comment on this clone: This sample includes further DNA sequences coding for the same CDR3. V gene TRBV4-3 combines with J gene TRBJ2-1; the match to TRBD2 covers 7 bases. V gave up 1 base and J gave up 4 bases; unmatched junction bases: 4. The CDR3 consists of 15 residues. In germline, CDR1 is LGHNA, CDR2 YSLEER. CDR3 in amino acids: CASSQGLAVYNEQFF. The DNA of the CDR3 is TGCGCCAGCAGCCAAGGCCTAGCGGTATACAATGAGCAGTTCTTC.

CDR3 loop: CATSGRGSGKGETQYF. DNA of the CDR3: TGTGCCACCAGTGGGCGAGGATCCGGGAAAGGAGAGACCCAGTACTTC. V gene TRBV24-1 combines with J gene TRBJ2-5; tentatively, D is TRBD2 (5 bases). The CDR3 is 16 residues long. V was clipped by 5 bases and J by 4 bases, with 19 bases between them. CDR1 KGHDR and CDR2 SFDVKD come from the germline V gene.

The rearrangement joins TRBV18 to TRBJ1-1; 7 nucleotides line up with TRBD1. V lost 4 bases and J lost 5; bases outside the gene matches: 7. Germline values: CDR1 KGHSH, CDR2 LQKENI. This CDR3 has 14 residues. This chain's CDR3 is CASSLDRVRTEAFF. The CDR3 DNA is TGTGCCAGCTCACTCGACAGGGTACGGACTGAAGCTTTCTTT.

The rearrangement uses TRBV4-1 and TRBJ1-3; D is possibly TRBD1 (5 bases). Germline V CDR1 and CDR2: MGHRA, YSYEKL. V was trimmed by 0 bases and J by 0 bases, leaving 9 bases between them. The CDR3 is 16 amino acids. The CDR3 nucleotides are TGCGCCAGCAGCCAAGATCGACAGCTCTCTGGAAACACCATATATTTT. It specifies CASSQDRQLSGNTIYF.